This T cell receptor (beta chain) originates from a study of spatial heterogeneity in lung cancer. General study points: The number of expanded tumor alpha and beta chains correlated with mutation number.

Stated time point: sample taken at primary tumor resection. The V end was cut by 0 bases, the J end by 4 bases, with 12 bases between. Germline loops: CDR1 LGHDT, CDR2 YNNKEL (reference sequence). CDR3 length: 16 residues. TCRdb reprocessed the 5' RACE reads via MiXCR and lists one record per CDR3 protein. The table includes 8,000 to 10,000 distinct CDR3 sequences, about 5.7% detected once. This clonotype was recorded many times. Its antigen remains unknown. A library prepared for alpha chains yielded this beta chain as an off-target read; its size is of little meaning. The clonotype was recovered from a male donor with early-stage non-small cell lung cancer. The rearrangement uses TRBV3-1 and TRBJ1-4, with a possible D match to TRBD1 (5 bases). This specimen consisted of lung tumor tissue, obtained at surgery. CDR3 protein: CASSQEVPRGNEKLFF. CDR3 nucleotide sequence: TGTGCCAGCAGCCAAGAGGTTCCTAGGGGTAATGAAAAACTGTTTTTT.